Listed below are T cell receptor beta chains from one sample, sequenced in a study of blood T cell repertoires in COVID-19. Sequencing used immunoSEQ multiplex PCR; TCRdb keeps in-frame clones, though not all of them. Found here are some 330,000 clones, over 80% of them singletons; the top ten hold about 5%. Material for sequencing was PBMCs or T cells enriched from blood (not recorded which). The receptors were gathered from a man aged 30 to 39 who had recovered from COVID-19. CDR3s include the opening cysteine and the closing phenylalanine or tryptophan. D genes are given only for firm matches. Where a row states a size, it is once, few, many or the class of an expanded clone; other rows omit it.

abundance | d_gene | j_gene | v_gene | CDR3nt | CDR3aa
NA | TRBD1 | TRBJ2-5 | TRBV29-1 | TGCAGCGTTGGACAGGGGGCTAGGCGGGAGACCCAGTACTTC | CSVGQGARRETQYF
NA | NA | TRBJ2-3 | TRBV18 | TGTGCCAGCTCACCAATTCGGGATACGCAGTATTTT | CASSPIRDTQYF
NA | TRBD1 | TRBJ1-1 | TRBV6-2/TRBV6-3 | TGTGCCAGCAGTTACTCTCCGGGACAGCTAAACACTGAAGCTTTCTTT | CASSYSPGQLNTEAFF
NA | NA | TRBJ1-1 | TRBV3-1/TRBV3-2 | TGTGCCAGCAGCCAGCGGACAATGAACACTGAAGCTTTCTTT | CASSQRTMNTEAFF
few | NA | TRBJ2-7 | TRBV28 | TGTGCCAGCAGTCTACAGGGTTCATCCTACGAGCAGTACTTC | CASSLQGSSYEQYF
once | TRBD2 | TRBJ2-3 | TRBV9 | TGTGCCAGCAGCGTAGTGGCAGCGGGGGGGGCAGATACGCAGTATTTT | CASSVVAAGGADTQYF
NA | NA | TRBJ1-2 | TRBV9 | TGTGCCAGCAGCGTAGATTTGCTCCCTGGGGGGTATGGCTACACCTTC | CASSVDLLPGGYGYTF
NA | TRBD2 | TRBJ2-1 | TRBV5-4 | TGTGCCAGCAGCCTATATCGGGGGGGGAACCCCAATGAGCAGTTCTTC | CASSLYRGGNPNEQFF
NA | NA | TRBJ1-1 | TRBV10-2 | TGCGCCAGCAGCTGGAAGGGGAATGAAGCTTTCTTT | CASSWKGNEAFF
NA | TRBD1 | TRBJ2-2 | TRBV5-1 | TGCGCCAGCAGCCCCGGGACAGGGTTCGGCAGAGAAGGGGAGCTGTTTTTT | CASSPGTGFGREGELFF
NA | NA | TRBJ1-1 | TRBV5-1 | TGCGCCAGTTCCCCACAGGGTTACACTGAAGCTTTCTTT | CASSPQGYTEAFF
NA | TRBD1 | TRBJ2-7 | TRBV27 | TGTGCCAGCCGCCGGGGGACAGGGGTATACGAGCAGTACTTC | CASRRGTGVYEQYF
NA | NA | TRBJ1-2 | TRBV30 | TGTGCCTGGAGTGTATCCGAGGGCTATGGCTACACCTTC | CAWSVSEGYGYTF
NA | TRBD2 | TRBJ2-3 | TRBV28 | TGTGCCAGCAGTCCGGGAGGGGCGCGTGGCCGGCGCACAGATACGCAGTATTTT | CASSPGGARGRRTDTQYF
NA | TRBD1 | TRBJ1-1 | TRBV7-3 | TGTGCCAGCAGCTTAGGGACAGGGAGGCCAGCTTTCTTT | CASSLGTGRPAFF
NA | NA | TRBJ2-5 | TRBV7-9 | TGTGCCAGCAGCTTAATCCGAGGACTTCAGTACTTC | CASSLIRGLQYF
NA | NA | TRBJ1-5 | TRBV3-1/TRBV3-2 | TGTGCCAGCAGCCTCGGAGGGGGGGGTTATCAGCCCCAGCATTTT | CASSLGGGGYQPQHF
NA | NA | TRBJ1-2 | TRBV28 | TGTGCCAGCAGTTCCCCAAGCTATACAGGCAGAGGTGGCTACACCTTC | CASSSPSYTGRGGYTF
NA | TRBD2 | TRBJ2-2 | TRBV5-1 | TGCGCCAGCAGCTCCCTCCCCCCCAGCGGGGTTCACACCGGGGAGCTGTTTTTT | CASSSLPPSGVHTGELFF
NA | NA | TRBJ1-3 | TRBV11-2 | TGTGCCAGCAGCTTAGTCCTGCGGGGCGAAGCTGGAAACACCATATATTTT | CASSLVLRGEAGNTIYF
NA | TRBD1 | TRBJ2-3 | TRBV11-3 | TGTGCCAGCAGTACCGGGACAGGGAGCACAGATACGCAGTATTTT | CASSTGTGSTDTQYF
NA | TRBD1 | TRBJ2-1 | TRBV9 | TGTGCCAGCAGCCCAGTAGTAGGCCGGGACAGGGGTAATGAGCAGTTCTTC | CASSPVVGRDRGNEQFF
once | NA | TRBJ2-7 | TRBV5-1 | TGCGCCAGCAGCTCGACAGGACCCTACGAGCAGTACTTC | CASSSTGPYEQYF
NA | TRBD2 | TRBJ2-7 | TRBV5-4 | TGTGCCAGCAGCGCGACTAGCGGGCGCAAATCCTACGAGCAGTACTTC | CASSATSGRKSYEQYF
NA | TRBD1 | TRBJ2-2 | TRBV18 | TGTGCCAGCTCGGAGCAACAGGGGGCGAACACCGGGGAGCTGTTTTTT | CASSEQQGANTGELFF
NA | TRBD1 | TRBJ2-7 | TRBV12-3/TRBV12-4 | TGTGCCAGCAGTTTCGACAGGGACTACGAGCAGTACTTC | CASSFDRDYEQYF
NA | TRBD1 | TRBJ1-5 | TRBV18 | TGTGCCAGCTCACCGCCCCGGACAGGTGGTCAGCCCCAGCATTTT | CASSPPRTGGQPQHF
NA | NA | TRBJ2-5 | TRBV6-5 | TGTGCCAGCCTCCCCCAGAACCAAGAGACCCAGTACTTC | CASLPQNQETQYF
NA | TRBD2 | TRBJ2-7 | TRBV9 | TGTGCCAGCAGCAAAAAAGCGGGGGACCCCTACGAGCAGTACTTC | CASSKKAGDPYEQYF
few | NA | TRBJ1-1 | TRBV7-9 | TGTGCCAGCAGCTACAGGGAGGAAGCTTTCTTT | CASSYREEAFF
NA | NA | TRBJ1-2 | TRBV27 | TGTGCCAGCAGTTCCCTAATCTTGGGAGGCTATGGCTACACCTTC | CASSSLILGGYGYTF
once | TRBD2 | TRBJ2-3 | TRBV28 | TGTGCCAGCACCCCGGGGTATCGGGGACTAGATATAGCAGATACGCAGTATTTT | CASTPGYRGLDIADTQYF
NA | NA | TRBJ1-1 | TRBV10-2 | TGCGCCAGCACAACTCGGGGGAACACTGAAGCTTTCTTT | CASTTRGNTEAFF
NA | TRBD1 | TRBJ1-2 | TRBV30 | TGTGCCTGGAGTGTAGGGTTCCCGGGACAGGGGGCTCTTAACTATGGCTACACCTTC | CAWSVGFPGQGALNYGYTF
NA | TRBD1 | TRBJ2-7 | TRBV5-4 | TGTGCCAGCAGCAGGACAGGGGAATTTTACGAGCAGTACTTC | CASSRTGEFYEQYF
NA | TRBD1 | TRBJ1-4 | TRBV14 | TGTGCCAGCAGCCAGGACCCCTGGACAGGTCCCGAAAAACTGTTTTTT | CASSQDPWTGPEKLFF
NA | NA | TRBJ2-5 | TRBV15 | TGTGCCACCAGCAGAGAAAAGACAGGGAGGAGGAGCGGGACCCAGTACTTC | CATSREKTGRRSGTQYF
NA | TRBD2 | TRBJ2-6 | TRBV4-2 | TGTGCCAGCAGCACCGGGACTAGCTCTGGGGCCAACGTCCTGACTTTC | CASSTGTSSGANVLTF
NA | TRBD1 | TRBJ1-2 | TRBV27 | TGTGCCAGCAGTATAGACAGGGTGGGGGCGGGCTACACCTTC | CASSIDRVGAGYTF
NA | NA | TRBJ1-2 | TRBV5-4 | TGTGCCAGCAGTATCACCGGGAGGGGGGACTATGGCTACACCTTC | CASSITGRGDYGYTF
few | TRBD1 | TRBJ2-7 | TRBV2 | TGTGCCAGCAGTGAACCGGGACAGGGCAGTTACGAGCAGTACTTC | CASSEPGQGSYEQYF
NA | NA | TRBJ1-3 | TRBV5-1 | TGCGCCAGCAGGAGTTCGGGTCGAAACACCATATATTTT | CASRSSGRNTIYF